This TCR beta chain comes out of a study of T cell changes during pregnancy in multiple sclerosis. TCRdb keeps only in-frame clones here, not all; method: immunoSEQ multiplex PCR. Among 35,000 to 40,000 clones listed, approximately 94% were seen once. The CDR3 loop spans 14 amino acids. V shed 4 bases, J shed 7 bases, and the junction held 8 bases outside the gene matches. Germline V CDR1 and CDR2: SGHDN, FVKESK. The material sequenced was CD4+ T cells from peripheral blood mononuclear cells, taken in the second trimester of pregnancy. This sequence joins TRBV14 and TRBJ2-7; 9 nucleotides match TRBD2. The receptor comes from a female donor with multiple sclerosis, enrolled in a pregnancy study. CDR3 sequence: CASSLPGLANEQYF. The CDR3 bases are TGTGCCAGCAGCCTACCGGGACTAGCAAATGAGCAGTACTTC.